Each of the 9 T cell receptor beta chains below was sequenced from the same sample in a study of a mutant IDH1 vaccine in newly diagnosed glioma. Their recognized antigens are unknown. The table came from immunoSEQ multiplex PCR; TCRdb's copy has only in-frame clones and leaves some out. This sample has more than 35,000 clones, with 70% to 90% found just once. Noted time point: week 5, during vaccination. Topical imiquimod accompanied each vaccine dose, which consisted of 300 ug of mutant IDH1 20-mer peptide. The specimen was PBMCs, collected from a glioma patient whose treatment included an IDH1 peptide vaccine. The origin of the receptors is a man aged 40-55 years with glioma.

The chain couples TRBV6-1 to TRBJ2-3; 7 bases align to TRBD2. CDR3 size: 15 residues. V shed 0 bases, J shed 2 bases, and the junction held 2 bases outside the gene matches. From germline, CDR1 is MNHNS and CDR2 SASEGT. The CDR3 DNA sequence: TGTGCCAGCAGTGAAGCGGGACTATCCACAGATACGCAGTATTTT. This sequence encodes CASSEAGLSTDTQYF.

In this sample, this clone turned up once. This chain uses TRBV13 with TRBJ2-3, with TRBD2 matching 9 bases. Trimming took 6 bases from V and 5 from J; bases not matched to a gene: 6. The CDR3 sequence is 14 residues long. In germline, CDR1 is PRHDT, CDR2 FYEKMQ (reference sequence). In DNA, the CDR3 is TGTGCCAGCAGACCTAGCGGGAAGGGAGATACGCAGTATTTT. Encoded protein: CASRPSGKGDTQYF.

The V call is TRBV6-5, the J call TRBJ2-7; D is possibly TRBD1 or TRBD2 (7 bases each). The CDR3 covers 15 residues. V gave up 6 bases and J gave up 6 bases, with 21 bases separating them. Germline lookup yields CDR1 MNHEY and CDR2 SVGAGI. The CDR3, as DNA: TGTGCCAGCAGGATGCAGGGGGTTATAGCGGGCGAGCAGTACTTC. Its protein product is CASRMQGVIAGEQYF.

The chain uses TRBV6-5 and TRBJ2-7; 7 nucleotides match TRBD2. The length of the CDR3 is 14 residues. J was trimmed by 2 bases and V by 7 bases; bases with no gene match: 8. Germline V lookup: CDR1 MNHEY, CDR2 SVGAGI. The CDR3 DNA follows: TGTGCCAGCAAATTTGGGGGGGATGCCTACGAGCAGTACTTC. Its protein is CASKFGGDAYEQYF.

The chain links TRBV5-4 to TRBJ2-5; TRBD2 matches 13 bases. Germline assignment: CDR1 SGHNT and CDR2 YYREEE (reference sequence). V trimming: 4 bases; J trimming: 4 bases; junction bases outside the gene matches: 7. The CDR3 has 16 residues. Written as DNA, the CDR3 is TGTGCCAGCAGCCCAGGACTAGCGGGAGACGCAGAGACCCAGTACTTC. This gives the protein CASSPGLAGDAETQYF.

This rearrangement joins TRBV10-1 to TRBJ2-7, with D possibly matching TRBD1 (6 bases). Germline V lookup: CDR1 WNHNN, CDR2 SYGVQD (reference sequence). Trimming removed 2 bases at V and 0 bases at J, with 23 bases between. The CDR3 spans 19 residues. The CDR3 spells CASSENPTGTVLPSYEQYF. The CDR3 DNA follows: TGCGCCAGCAGTGAGAACCCGACAGGTACCGTTTTACCCTCCTACGAGCAGTACTTC.

This chain connects TRBV4-3 to TRBJ2-7, with TRBD1 identical over 10 bases. This CDR3 has 14 residues. Trimming cost V 3 bases and J 4 bases; bases outside gene matches: 3. In germline, CDR1 is LGHNA, CDR2 YSLEER. The CDR3 region has the DNA TGCGCCAGCAGCCAGGACAGGGGGGTGTACGAGCAGTACTTC. It is translated as CASSQDRGVYEQYF.

V gene TRBV19 combines with J gene TRBJ1-5, with 10 bases fitting TRBD1. Germline lookup yields CDR1 LNHDA and CDR2 SQIVND (reference sequence). Losses at the gene ends were 3 bases for V and 4 bases for J; bases not matched to a gene: 6. This CDR3 has 16 residues. The chain's CDR3 is CASSMGTGDWNQPQHF. In DNA form, the CDR3 reads TGTGCCAGTAGTATGGGGACAGGGGACTGGAATCAGCCCCAGCATTTT.

The chain is built from TRBV6-4 and TRBJ1-5, with a tentative D call TRBD1 (5 bases). The CDR3 covers 15 residues. V dropped 2 bases and J dropped 2 bases, with 10 bases sitting between them. Germline CDR1 is MRHNA and CDR2 is SNTAGT. CDR3 nucleotides: TGTGCCAGCAGTGACGTGACGGGGGGCAATCAGCCCCAGCATTTT. Translation: CASSDVTGGNQPQHF.